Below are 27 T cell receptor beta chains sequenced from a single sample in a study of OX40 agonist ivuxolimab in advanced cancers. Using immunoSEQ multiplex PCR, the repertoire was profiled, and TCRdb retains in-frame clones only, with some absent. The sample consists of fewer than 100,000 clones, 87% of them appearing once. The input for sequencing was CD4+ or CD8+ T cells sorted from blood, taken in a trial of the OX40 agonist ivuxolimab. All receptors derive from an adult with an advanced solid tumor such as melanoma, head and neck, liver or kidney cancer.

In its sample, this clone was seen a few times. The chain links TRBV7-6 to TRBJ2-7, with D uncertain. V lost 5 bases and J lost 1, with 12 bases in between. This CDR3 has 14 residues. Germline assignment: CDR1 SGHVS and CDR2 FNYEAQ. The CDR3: CASSQKVGSYEQYF. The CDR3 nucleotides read TGTGCCAGCAGCCAAAAGGTGGGGTCCTACGAGCAGTACTTC.

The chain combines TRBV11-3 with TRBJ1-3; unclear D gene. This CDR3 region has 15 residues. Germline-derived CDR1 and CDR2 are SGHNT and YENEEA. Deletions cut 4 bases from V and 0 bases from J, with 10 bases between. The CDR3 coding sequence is TGTGCCAGCAGCTCCGGACGGAGCTCTGGAAACACCATATATTTT. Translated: CASSSGRSSGNTIYF. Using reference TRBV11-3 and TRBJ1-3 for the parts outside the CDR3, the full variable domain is EAGVVQSPRYKIIEKKQPVAFWCNPISGHNTLYWYLQNLGQGPELLIRYENEEAVDDSQLPKDRFSAERLKGVDSTLKIQPAELGDSAVYLCASSSGRSSGNTIYFGEGSWLTVV.

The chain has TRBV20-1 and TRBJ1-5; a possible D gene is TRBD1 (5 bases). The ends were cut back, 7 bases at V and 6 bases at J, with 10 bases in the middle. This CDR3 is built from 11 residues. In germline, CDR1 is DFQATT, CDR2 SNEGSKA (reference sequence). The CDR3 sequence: CSDKTVQPQHF. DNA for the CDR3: TGCAGTGATAAGACAGTTCAGCCCCAGCATTTT.

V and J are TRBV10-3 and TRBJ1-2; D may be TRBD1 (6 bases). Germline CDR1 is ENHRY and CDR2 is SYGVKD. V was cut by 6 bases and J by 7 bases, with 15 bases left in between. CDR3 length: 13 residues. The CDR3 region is CAISDRQEFGYTF. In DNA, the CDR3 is TGTGCCATCAGCGATAGACAGGAATTTGGCTACACCTTC.

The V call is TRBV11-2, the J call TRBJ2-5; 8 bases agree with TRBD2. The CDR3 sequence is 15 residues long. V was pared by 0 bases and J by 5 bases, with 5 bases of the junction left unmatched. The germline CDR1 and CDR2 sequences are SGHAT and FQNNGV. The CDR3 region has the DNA TGTGCCAGCAGCTTAGATCGGGGGGGCCGGGAGACCCAGTACTTC. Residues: CASSLDRGGRETQYF.

DNA for the CDR3: TGCGCCAGCAGCCGAGAGGACCCCGAAAATTCACCCCTCCACTTT. Translating it yields CASSREDPENSPLHF. The gene calls are TRBV4-1 and TRBJ1-6; D uncertain. The CDR3 covers 15 residues. From germline, CDR1 is MGHRA and CDR2 YSYEKL. The V end lost 4 bases, the J end lost 7 bases, and 14 bases lay between the germline ends.

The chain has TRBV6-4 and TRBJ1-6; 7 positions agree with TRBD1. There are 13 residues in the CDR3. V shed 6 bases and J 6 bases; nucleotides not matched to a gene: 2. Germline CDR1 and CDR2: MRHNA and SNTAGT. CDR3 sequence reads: CASRDRFNSPLHF. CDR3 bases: TGTGCCAGCAGGGACAGGTTTAATTCACCCCTCCACTTT.

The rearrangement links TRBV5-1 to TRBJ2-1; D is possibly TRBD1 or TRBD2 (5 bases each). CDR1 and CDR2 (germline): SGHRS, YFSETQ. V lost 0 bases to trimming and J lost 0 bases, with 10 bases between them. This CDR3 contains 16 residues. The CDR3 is CASSLAPGTSYNEQFF. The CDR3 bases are TGCGCCAGCAGCTTGGCACCGGGGACCTCCTACAATGAGCAGTTCTTC.

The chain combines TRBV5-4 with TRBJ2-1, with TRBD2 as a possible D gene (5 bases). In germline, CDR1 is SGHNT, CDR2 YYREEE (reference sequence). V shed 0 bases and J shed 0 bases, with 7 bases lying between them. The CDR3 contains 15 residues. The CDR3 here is CASSLVGSSYNEQFF. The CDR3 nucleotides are TGTGCCAGCAGCTTGGTGGGGAGCTCCTACAATGAGCAGTTCTTC.

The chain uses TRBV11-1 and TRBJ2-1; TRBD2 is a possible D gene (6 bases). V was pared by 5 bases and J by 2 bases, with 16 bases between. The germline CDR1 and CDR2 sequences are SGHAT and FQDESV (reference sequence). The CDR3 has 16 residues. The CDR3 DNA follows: TGTGCCAGCAGCCCGCTGTCGGGGGTACCCTACAATGAGCAGTTCTTC. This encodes CASSPLSGVPYNEQFF.

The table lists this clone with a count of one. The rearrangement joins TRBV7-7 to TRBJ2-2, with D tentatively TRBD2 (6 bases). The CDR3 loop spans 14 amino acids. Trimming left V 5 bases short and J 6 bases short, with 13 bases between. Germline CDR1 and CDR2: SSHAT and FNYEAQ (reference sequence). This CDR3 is CASSPQPGAGELFF. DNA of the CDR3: TGTGCCAGCAGCCCTCAGCCGGGAGCCGGGGAGCTGTTTTTT.

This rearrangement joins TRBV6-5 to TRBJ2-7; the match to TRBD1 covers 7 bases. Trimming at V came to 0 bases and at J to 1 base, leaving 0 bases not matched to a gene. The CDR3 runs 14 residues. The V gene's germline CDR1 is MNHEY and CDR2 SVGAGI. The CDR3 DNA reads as TGTGCCAGCAGTTACTCGGGACAGTCCTACGAGCAGTACTTC. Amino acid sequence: CASSYSGQSYEQYF.

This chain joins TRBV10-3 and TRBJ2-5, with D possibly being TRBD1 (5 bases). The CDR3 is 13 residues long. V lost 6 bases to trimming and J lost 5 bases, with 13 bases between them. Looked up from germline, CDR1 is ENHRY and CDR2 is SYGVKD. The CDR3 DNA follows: TGTGCCATCAGACAGGTCGAGGCGGAGACCCAGTACTTC. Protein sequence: CAIRQVEAETQYF.

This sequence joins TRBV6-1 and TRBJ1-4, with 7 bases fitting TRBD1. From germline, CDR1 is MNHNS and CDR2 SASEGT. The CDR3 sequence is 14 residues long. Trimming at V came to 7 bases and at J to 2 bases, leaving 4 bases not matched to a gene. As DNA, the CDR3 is TGTGCCAGCAAAGGGGGCATCACTAATGAAAAACTGTTTTTT. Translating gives CASKGGITNEKLFF.

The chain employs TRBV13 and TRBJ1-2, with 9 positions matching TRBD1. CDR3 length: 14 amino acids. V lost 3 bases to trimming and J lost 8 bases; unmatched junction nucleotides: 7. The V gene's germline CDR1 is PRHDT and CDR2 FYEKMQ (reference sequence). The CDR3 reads CASSFEQGAEGYTF. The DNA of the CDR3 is TGTGCCAGCAGCTTCGAACAGGGGGCGGAGGGCTACACCTTC.

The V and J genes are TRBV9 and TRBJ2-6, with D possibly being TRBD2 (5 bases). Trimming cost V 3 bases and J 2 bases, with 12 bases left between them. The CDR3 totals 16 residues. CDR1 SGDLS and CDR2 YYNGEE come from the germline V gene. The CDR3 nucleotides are TGTGCCAGCAGCGACCCACCCGGGGCTGGGGCCAACGTCCTGACTTTC. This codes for CASSDPPGAGANVLTF.

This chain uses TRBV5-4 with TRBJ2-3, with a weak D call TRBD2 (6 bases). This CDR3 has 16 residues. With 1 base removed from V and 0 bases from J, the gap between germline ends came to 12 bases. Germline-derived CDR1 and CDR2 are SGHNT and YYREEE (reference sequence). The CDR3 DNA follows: TGTGCCAGCAGCTTGATCGCCGGGGGTAGCACAGATACGCAGTATTTT. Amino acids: CASSLIAGGSTDTQYF.

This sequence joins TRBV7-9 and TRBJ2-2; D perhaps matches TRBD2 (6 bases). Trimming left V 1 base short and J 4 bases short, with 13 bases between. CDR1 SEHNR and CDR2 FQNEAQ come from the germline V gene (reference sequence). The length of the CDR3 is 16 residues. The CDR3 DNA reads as TGTGCCAGCAGCTTAGAGTGGGGGGTCCCCACCGGGGAGCTGTTTTTT. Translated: CASSLEWGVPTGELFF.

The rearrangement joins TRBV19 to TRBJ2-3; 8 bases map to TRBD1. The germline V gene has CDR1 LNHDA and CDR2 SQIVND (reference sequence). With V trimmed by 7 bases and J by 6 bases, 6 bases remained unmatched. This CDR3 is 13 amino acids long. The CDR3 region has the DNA TGTGCCAGTACCCCGACAGGGGTCGATACGCAGTATTTT. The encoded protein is CASTPTGVDTQYF.

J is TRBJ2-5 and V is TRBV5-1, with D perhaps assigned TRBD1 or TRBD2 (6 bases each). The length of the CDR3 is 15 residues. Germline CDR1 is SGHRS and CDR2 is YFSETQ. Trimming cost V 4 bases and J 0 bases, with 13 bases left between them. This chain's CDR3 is CASSEGGGNQETQYF. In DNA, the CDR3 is TGCGCCAGCAGCGAAGGAGGGGGGAACCAAGAGACCCAGTACTTC.

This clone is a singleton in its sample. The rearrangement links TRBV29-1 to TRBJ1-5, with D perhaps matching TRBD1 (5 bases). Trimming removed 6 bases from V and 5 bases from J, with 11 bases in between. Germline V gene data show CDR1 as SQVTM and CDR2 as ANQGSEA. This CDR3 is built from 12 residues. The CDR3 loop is CSVQAGDQPQHF. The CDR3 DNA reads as TGCAGCGTCCAAGCGGGGGATCAGCCCCAGCATTTT. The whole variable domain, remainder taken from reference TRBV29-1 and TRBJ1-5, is SAVISQKPSRDICQRGTSLTIQCQVDSQVTMMFWYRQQPGQSLTLIATANQGSEATYESGFVIDKFPISRPNLTFSTLTVSNMSPEDSSIYLCSVQAGDQPQHFGDGTRLSIL.

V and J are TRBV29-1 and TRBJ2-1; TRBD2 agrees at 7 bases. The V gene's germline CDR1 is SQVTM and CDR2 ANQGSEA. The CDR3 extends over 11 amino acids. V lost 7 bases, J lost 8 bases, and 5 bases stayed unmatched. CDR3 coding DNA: TGCAGCGAGCAAACTAGCGATGAGCAGTTCTTC. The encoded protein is CSEQTSDEQFF.

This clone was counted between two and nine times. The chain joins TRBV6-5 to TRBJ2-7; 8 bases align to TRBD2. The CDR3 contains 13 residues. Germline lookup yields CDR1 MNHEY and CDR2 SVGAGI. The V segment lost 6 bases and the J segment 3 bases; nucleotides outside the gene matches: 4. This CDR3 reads CASRAGLDYEQYF. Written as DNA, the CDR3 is TGTGCCAGCAGGGCGGGACTAGACTACGAGCAGTACTTC.

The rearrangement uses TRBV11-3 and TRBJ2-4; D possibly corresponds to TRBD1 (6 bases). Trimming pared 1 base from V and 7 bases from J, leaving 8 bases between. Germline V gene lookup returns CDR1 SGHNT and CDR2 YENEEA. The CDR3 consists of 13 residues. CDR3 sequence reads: CASSLGTGNIQYF. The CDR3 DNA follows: TGTGCCAGCAGCTTAGGTACAGGGAACATTCAGTACTTC.

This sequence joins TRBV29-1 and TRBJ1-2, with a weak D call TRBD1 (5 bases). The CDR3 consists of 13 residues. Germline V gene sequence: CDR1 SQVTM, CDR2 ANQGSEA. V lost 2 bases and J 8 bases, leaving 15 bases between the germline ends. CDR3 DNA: TGCAGCGTTGAACAGGGAATAAAGAGCGGCTACACCTTC. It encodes CSVEQGIKSGYTF.

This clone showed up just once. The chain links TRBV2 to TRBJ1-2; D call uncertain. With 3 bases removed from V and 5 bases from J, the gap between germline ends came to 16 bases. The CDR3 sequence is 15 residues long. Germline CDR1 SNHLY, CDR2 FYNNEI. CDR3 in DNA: TGTGCCAGCAGTGAGAACAGAGCGGCCTTATATGGCTACACCTTC. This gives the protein CASSENRAALYGYTF.

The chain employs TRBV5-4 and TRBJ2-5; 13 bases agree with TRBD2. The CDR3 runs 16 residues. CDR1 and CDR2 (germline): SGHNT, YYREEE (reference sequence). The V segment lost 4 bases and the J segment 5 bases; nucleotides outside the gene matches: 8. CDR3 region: CASSPRLAGGRETQYF. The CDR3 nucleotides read TGTGCCAGCAGCCCAAGACTAGCGGGGGGTCGGGAGACCCAGTACTTC.